These 23 T cell receptor beta chains were all obtained from the same sample, sequenced in a study of neurological immune-mediated disorders. A single record per CDR3 protein comes from TCRdb applying MiXCR to the 5' RACE reads. The sample lists more than 50,000 distinct CDR3 sequences, 3.9% occurring once. The sequencing sample was made of PBMCs. The receptors derive from a man under 40 with multiple sclerosis.

This clonotype was seen at least ten times. The V and J genes are TRBV15 and TRBJ1-2; the D is unclear. Germline CDR1 reads LNHNV; CDR2 reads YYDKDF (reference sequence). Deletions cut 0 bases from V and 0 bases from J, with 5 bases between. This CDR3 has 14 amino acids. The CDR3 loop is CATSRDRPNYGYTF. In DNA form, the CDR3 reads TGTGCCACCAGCAGAGATCGGCCTAACTATGGCTACACCTTC.

Worth noting for this clonotype: A single base separates this from a much larger clone, so it may be a read error. The J gene is TRBJ2-3, the V gene TRBV5-1, with D unclear. CDR1 and CDR2 from the germline V gene are SGHRS and YFSETQ. Trimming stripped 4 bases from V and 3 bases from J, with 9 bases between. The CDR3 loop spans 13 amino acids. The DNA of the CDR3 is TGCGCCAGCAGCCCCGAAAGGACAGATACGCAGTATTTT. It translates to CASSPERTDTQYF.

Ten or more counts support this clonotype. In nucleotides, the CDR3 is TGTGCCAGCAGCTTAGATTACGGGAATACGCAGTATTTT. Translation: CASSLDYGNTQYF. The V gene is TRBV11-2, the J gene TRBJ2-3; D might be TRBD2 (5 bases). The V end was cut by 0 bases, the J end by 7 bases, with 8 bases between. Germline V gene data show CDR1 as SGHAT and CDR2 as FQNNGV. CDR3 length: 13 amino acids.

Ten or more counts support this clonotype. The chain carries TRBV7-8 and TRBJ2-2, with TRBD2 matching over 9 bases. Trimming at V came to 5 bases and at J to 4 bases, leaving 5 bases not matched to a gene. The V gene's germline CDR1 is SGHVS and CDR2 FQNEAQ. The CDR3 covers 15 residues. The CDR3 sequence is CASSPGLAPTGELFF. The CDR3 bases are TGTGCCAGCAGCCCGGGACTAGCTCCCACCGGGGAGCTGTTTTTT.

This clonotype has ten or more counts. The chain is built from TRBV5-1 and TRBJ1-6; TRBD1 is a possible D gene (5 bases). V lost 3 bases to trimming and J lost 0 bases, with 13 bases between them. The CDR3 is 17 residues long. Germline V gene lookup returns CDR1 SGHRS and CDR2 YFSETQ. The CDR3 nucleotides read TGCGCCAGCAGCTCGTCCGGAGACAGCTCCTATAATTCACCCCTCCACTTT. Translation gives CASSSSGDSSYNSPLHF.

This clonotype was detected many times. The V call is TRBV9, the J call TRBJ1-2; D is unresolved. Germline lookup yields CDR1 SGDLS and CDR2 YYNGEE. The CDR3 runs to 14 residues. The V gene lost 0 bases and the J gene lost 0 bases, with 6 bases spanning the gap. The CDR3 spells CASSVETANYGYTF. CDR3 in DNA: TGTGCCAGCAGCGTAGAAACAGCTAACTATGGCTACACCTTC. Drawing the rest from reference TRBV9 and TRBJ1-2, the complete variable domain is DSGVTQTPKHLITATGQRVTLRCSPRSGDLSVYWYQQSLDQGLQFLIQYYNGEERAKGNILERFSAQQFPDLHSELNLSSLELGDSALYFCASSVETANYGYTFGSGTRLTVV.

This clonotype was counted many times. The J gene is TRBJ2-3, the V gene TRBV20-1; TRBD2 agrees at 13 bases. V was clipped by 4 bases and J by 4 bases; unmatched bases: 5. Looked up from germline, CDR1 is DFQATT and CDR2 is SNEGSKA (reference sequence). This CDR3 has 15 residues. The CDR3, as DNA: TGCAGTGCTAAACCCGGGACTAGCGGGGCAGATACGCAGTATTTT. The encoded protein is CSAKPGTSGADTQYF.

In nucleotides, the CDR3 is TGTGCCAGCAGCTTAAACGGACAGGGGAACACCGGGGAGCTGTTTTTT. Translation: CASSLNGQGNTGELFF. The V call is TRBV7-9, the J call TRBJ2-2; the match to TRBD1 covers 8 bases. V lost 2 bases to trimming and J lost 1 base; unmatched junction nucleotides: 3. The CDR3 length is 16 residues. Germline CDR1 and CDR2: SEHNR and FQNEAQ (reference sequence).

This clonotype was observed at least ten times. This chain connects TRBV14 to TRBJ1-2; possible D gene TRBD1, 6 bases. The germline gives CDR1 SGHDN, CDR2 FVKESK. Trimming shortened V by 1 base and J by 4 bases, and 10 bases separated the two germline ends. The CDR3 has 14 residues. CDR3 loop: CASSQAGGFYGYTF. As DNA, the CDR3 is TGTGCCAGCAGCCAAGCGGGGGGCTTCTATGGCTACACCTTC.

This clonotype was seen ten or more times. The chain uses TRBV9 and TRBJ2-5; the match to TRBD2 covers 10 bases. Germline loops: CDR1 SGDLS, CDR2 YYNGEE. V gave up 1 base and J gave up 2 bases; unmatched junction bases: 5. The CDR3 is 16 amino acids. The DNA for the CDR3 is TGTGCCAGCAGCGTACATCAGCGGGGGGGTCAAGAGACCCAGTACTTC. Protein sequence: CASSVHQRGGQETQYF.

In its sample, this clonotype was seen many times. The V gene is TRBV5-8, the J gene TRBJ2-1; D call uncertain. Between the trimmed V and J ends, which lost 2 bases and 3 bases, there was a span of 0 bases. Germline lookup yields CDR1 SGHTS and CDR2 YDEGEE. There are 11 residues in the CDR3. In nucleotides, the CDR3 is TGTGCCAGCAGCTTCTACAATGAGCAGTTCTTC. Translated, it gives CASSFYNEQFF.

This clonotype showed up many times. The chain is built from TRBV20-1 and TRBJ2-2, with TRBD2 matching over 10 bases. The CDR3 covers 17 residues. Trimming at V came to 1 base and at J to 0 bases, leaving 5 bases not matched to a gene. From germline, CDR1 is DFQATT and CDR2 SNEGSKA (reference sequence). CDR3 protein: CSARGSGGASNTGELFF. The CDR3, as DNA: TGCAGTGCTAGAGGCAGCGGGGGGGCATCGAACACCGGGGAGCTGTTTTTT.

In regard to this clonotype: This may be a read error: a much more frequent sequence differs by one nucleotide. The V call is TRBV7-9, the J call TRBJ1-1; D perhaps matches TRBD1 (5 bases). Per the germline V gene, CDR1 is SEHNR and CDR2 is FQNEAQ (reference sequence). This CDR3 is 13 amino acids long. The CDR3, as DNA: TGTGCCAACAGCTTAGTCAGGGTCACTGAAGCTTTCTTT. Translation gives CANSLVRVTEAFF.

This clonotype was detected many times. The J gene is TRBJ1-5, the V gene TRBV20-1, with 7 nucleotides matching TRBD1. Germline CDR1 is DFQATT and CDR2 is SNEGSKA (reference sequence). The trim removed 5 bases at V and 4 bases at J, leaving 14 bases unmatched. The CDR3 spans 16 residues. CDR3 nucleotides: TGCAGTGCTCTTAGGACCGGGACAGACCCTAATCAGCCCCAGCATTTT. As protein: CSALRTGTDPNQPQHF.

This clonotype occurred many times. The V gene is TRBV5-1, the J gene TRBJ2-7; D possibly corresponds to TRBD2 (6 bases). In germline, CDR1 is SGHRS, CDR2 YFSETQ. The CDR3 has 15 residues. The V end was cut by 1 base, the J end by 2 bases, with 13 bases between. CDR3 sequence (DNA): TGCGCCAGCAGCTTGTTGGCGGGGAACCCCTACGAGCAGTACTTC. Translation: CASSLLAGNPYEQYF.

This clonotype was observed a handful of times. The rearrangement uses TRBV7-2 and TRBJ2-5; 14 nucleotides align to TRBD2. Germline V CDR1 and CDR2: SGHTA, FQGNSA. The CDR3 totals 16 residues. V shed 3 bases, J shed 4 bases, and the junction held 4 bases outside the gene matches. The CDR3 reads CASSLGLAGVGETQYF. The CDR3 DNA is TGTGCCAGCAGCTTGGGACTAGCGGGGGTAGGAGAGACCCAGTACTTC.

This clonotype was seen ten or more times. The V gene is TRBV14, the J gene TRBJ2-5; 8 nucleotides line up with TRBD2. The CDR3 consists of 14 residues. V shed 3 bases, J shed 10 bases, and the junction held 10 bases outside the gene matches. Germline V gene data show CDR1 as SGHDN and CDR2 as FVKESK. The CDR3 spells CASSHILSGVNQYF. DNA of the CDR3: TGTGCCAGCAGCCACATTCTTAGCGGGGTGAACCAGTACTTC.

This clonotype was seen at least ten times. The rearrangement joins TRBV10-1 to TRBJ2-2, with TRBD1 as a possible D gene (5 bases). Trimming took 3 bases from V and 2 from J, leaving 13 bases between them. Germline CDR1 is WNHNN and CDR2 is SYGVQD (reference sequence). The CDR3 extends over 16 amino acids. The CDR3 reads CASSDVKQANTGELFF. For the CDR3, the DNA is TGCGCCAGCAGTGATGTAAAACAGGCAAACACCGGGGAGCTGTTTTTT.

There are many counts of this clonotype. The rearrangement links TRBV7-9 to TRBJ2-4, with D uncertain. V shed 4 bases and J shed 0 bases, with 13 bases lying between them. This CDR3 region has 16 residues. Germline V gene sequence: CDR1 SEHNR, CDR2 FQNEAQ (reference sequence). CDR3 bases: TGTGCCAGCAGCTCGCGGCCCCTGGGAGCCAAAAACATTCAGTACTTC. Protein: CASSSRPLGAKNIQYF.

This clonotype occurred many times. This chain's CDR3 is CSARDKRGGGAYNEQFF. The CDR3, as DNA: TGCAGTGCTAGAGATAAGCGGGGCGGGGGGGCTTACAATGAGCAGTTCTTC. The rearrangement joins TRBV20-1 to TRBJ2-1, with 9 bases aligning to TRBD2. Trimming took 0 bases from V and 4 from J; bases not matched to a gene: 10. The CDR3 is made up of 17 amino acids. Germline V gene lookup returns CDR1 DFQATT and CDR2 SNEGSKA (reference sequence).

This clonotype has a count of ten or more. The CDR3 region is CASSRPGQGAKDTQYF. In DNA form, the CDR3 reads TGCGCCAGCAGCCGGCCCGGACAGGGGGCGAAAGATACGCAGTATTTT. This rearrangement joins TRBV5-1 to TRBJ2-3; TRBD1 matches at 11 bases. V gave up 4 bases and J gave up 5 bases; unmatched junction bases: 9. Germline-derived CDR1 and CDR2 are SGHRS and YFSETQ. This CDR3 is 16 amino acids long. Supplemented by reference TRBV5-1 and TRBJ2-3, the full variable domain reads KAGVTQTPRYLIKTRGQQVTLSCSPISGHRSVSWYQQTPGQGLQFLFEYFSETQRNKGNFPGRFSGRQFSNSRSEMNVSTLELGDSALYLCASSRPGQGAKDTQYFGPGTRLTVL.

This clonotype was seen only a few times. A clone one base away is much larger, so this may be a read error. The chain carries TRBV5-1 and TRBJ1-1; unclear D gene. This CDR3 is built from 14 residues. Germline lookup yields CDR1 SGHRS and CDR2 YFSETQ. Trimming removed 3 bases from V and 3 bases from J, with 12 bases in between. In nucleotides, the CDR3 is TGCGCCAGCAGCTCTCCAAGAACAGACACTGAAGCTTTCTTT. Translation: CASSSPRTDTEAFF.

Worth noting for this clonotype: A read error may be the cause here, since a much bigger clone is one base away. The chain couples TRBV7-7 to TRBJ2-5; 7 nucleotides line up with TRBD1. This CDR3 is 16 amino acids long. The V segment lost 1 base and the J segment 8 bases; nucleotides outside the gene matches: 13. Per germline, CDR1 SSHAT and CDR2 FNYEAQ (reference sequence). The CDR3 region has the DNA TGTGCCAGCAGCTTAGATTTTAGGGCAGGGGGAGATACCCAGTACTTC. As protein: CASSLDFRAGGDTQYF.